The rows below give T cell receptor beta chains drawn from one sample of a study of human T cells and chemical hapten exposure. A single record per CDR3 protein comes from TCRdb applying MiXCR to the RACE reads. The sample records fewer than 70,000 distinct CDR3 sequences, around 9.9% being singletons. The sequences come from whole blood, collected in connection with sensitization to the hapten diphenylcyclopropenone (DPC). Source of these receptors: a woman aged 45-60 years with alopecia areata. Some clones in this sample may be carry-over from other donors' samples. The CDR3 runs from the conserved cysteine through the conserved F or W. The D gene is left open where the match is weak. Not all rows give a size; the values are once, few, many and, for expanded clones, a class.

j_call clone_size v_call d_call cdr3_nt cdr3_aa
TRBJ1-4 many TRBV9 - TGTGCCAGCAGCCTCGACCGTGAAAAACTGTTTTTT CASSLDREKLFF
TRBJ2-3 few TRBV6-2/TRBV6-3 TRBD2 TGTGCCAGCAGTTACGTTTTAACTAGCGGCACAGATACGCAGTATTTT CASSYVLTSGTDTQYF
TRBJ1-2 - TRBV7-9 - TGTGCCAGCAGCTCCGTCTTTGGCTACACCTTC CASSSVFGYTF
TRBJ1-2 - TRBV12-2 - TGTGCAAGTCGACTCCAGGGGAACTATGGCTACACCTTC CASRLQGNYGYTF
TRBJ2-4 many TRBV6-2/TRBV6-3 - TGTGCCAGCAGTTACTGGAGGCGAGGAGCCAAAAACATTCAGTACTTC CASSYWRRGAKNIQYF
TRBJ2-3 few TRBV19 - TGTGCCAGTAGGAGAAAAGTCACAGATACGCAGTATTTT CASRRKVTDTQYF
TRBJ1-6 - TRBV15 - TGTGCCACCAGCAGAGAATTTAGGGGCTCACCCCTCCACTTT CATSREFRGSPLHF
TRBJ1-5 - TRBV28 TRBD1 TGTGCCAGCAGCCAATCAGGGGGTGGAAGTCAGCCCCAGCATTTT CASSQSGGGSQPQHF
TRBJ2-1 - TRBV28 - TGTGCCAGCAGCCCCCCAGGCAGACGAGATAATGAGCAGTTCTTC CASSPPGRRDNEQFF
TRBJ1-2 few TRBV3-1 - TGTGCCAGCAGCCAACTACCGGGGTCCTATGGCTACACCTTC CASSQLPGSYGYTF
TRBJ2-6 many TRBV7-8 - TGTGCCAGCAGCTTTTTAGATTTCGGGGCTGGGGCCAACGTCCTGACTTTC CASSFLDFGAGANVLTF
TRBJ2-5 many TRBV5-1 - TGCGCCAGCAGCTTGGGTTGGGGACGGGGAGGTGAAGAGACCCAGTACTTC CASSLGWGRGGEETQYF
TRBJ1-6 few TRBV27 - TGTGCCAGCACACGGCTGGATTCACCCCTCCACTTT CASTRLDSPLHF
TRBJ2-7 many TRBV19 - TGTGCCAGTAGTATAGTGGGCCGTAACTACGAGCAGTACTTC CASSIVGRNYEQYF
TRBJ2-7 - TRBV27 TRBD1 TGTGCCAGCAAGGAACGGGACAGTTCCTACGAGCAGTACTTC CASKERDSSYEQYF
TRBJ2-5 - TRBV11-1 - TGTGCCAGCAGCCTGACAACTCAAGAGACCCAGTACTTC CASSLTTQETQYF
TRBJ2-1 many TRBV6-2/TRBV6-3 - TGTGCCAGCAGTCCATTCTCGCGGGGTACCTACAATGAGCAGTTCTTC CASSPFSRGTYNEQFF
TRBJ2-2 - TRBV3-1 TRBD2 TGTGCCAGCAGCCAGGGACTAGCGGGAGTATCTGCGAACACCGGGGAGCTGTTTTTT CASSQGLAGVSANTGELFF
TRBJ2-1 - TRBV20-1 TRBD2 TGCAGTGCTAGTCCTAGCGGGAAAAATGAGCAGTTCTTC CSASPSGKNEQFF
TRBJ2-7 few TRBV27 - TGTGCCAGCAGTTCCCAGATGAACGCTTACGAGCAGTACTTC CASSSQMNAYEQYF
TRBJ2-1 many TRBV28 - TGTGCCAGCAGTCCCGGGACAAGCTCCTACAATGAGCAGTTCTTC CASSPGTSSYNEQFF
TRBJ1-3 - TRBV15 - TGTGCCACCAGCTCCAGCTTCCCCGGAAACACCATATATTTT CATSSSFPGNTIYF
TRBJ2-2 few TRBV5-1 TRBD2 TGCGCCAGCAGCTGGGAGGGGACCGGGGAGCTGTTTTTT CASSWEGTGELFF
TRBJ2-6 - TRBV29-1 - TGCAGCGTTGAAGATCCCTGGGGGACTGGGGCCAACGTCCTGACTTTC CSVEDPWGTGANVLTF
TRBJ2-1 many TRBV19 - TGTGCCAGTCGGAGGGGGGGGACACCGACCGCCTACAATGAGCAGTTCTTC CASRRGGTPTAYNEQFF
TRBJ2-5 many TRBV7-2 - TGTGCCAGCAGCTTAGGCCCAAAAGAGACCCAGTACTTC CASSLGPKETQYF
TRBJ2-5 - TRBV7-9 - TGTGCCAGCAGCTCGAACTCCCTCCGGGAGACCCAGTACTTC CASSSNSLRETQYF
TRBJ2-2 many TRBV7-3 - TGTGCCAGCAGCTTAAGTCTAGCTGGGGAGCTGTTTTTT CASSLSLAGELFF
TRBJ2-5 few TRBV5-5 - TGTGCCAGCAGCGCGGGACGACCTATAGGACGTCATGAGACCCAGTACTTC CASSAGRPIGRHETQYF
TRBJ2-1 many TRBV20-1 - TGCAGTGCTAGTCACGGAGCGTACAATGAGCAGTTCTTC CSASHGAYNEQFF
TRBJ2-1 - TRBV30 - TGTGCCTGGAGGGCTAGCTCCTCGGAGCAGTTCTTC CAWRASSSEQFF
TRBJ1-4 few TRBV6-5 - TGTGCCAGCAGAATCGGACCCACTAATGAAAAACTGTTTTTT CASRIGPTNEKLFF
TRBJ2-7 few TRBV25-1 - TGTGCCAGCAGTGAATTACAGGGTAATCGTTACGAGCAGTACTTC CASSELQGNRYEQYF
TRBJ1-1 few TRBV7-3 TRBD1 TGTGCCAGCAGCTTATGGCCAGGGGGCCAATTCCCAGCTTTCTTT CASSLWPGGQFPAFF
TRBJ2-5 many TRBV11-2 - TGTGCCAGCAGCTTAGGAGGGGGCAGCGGGAGATGGGAGACCCAGTACTTC CASSLGGGSGRWETQYF
TRBJ2-5 many TRBV6-5 - TGTGCCAGCAGTTACTCGTCTGCTAGGTTAGAGACCCAGTACTTC CASSYSSARLETQYF
TRBJ2-6 - TRBV28 TRBD1 TGTGCCAGCAGTTTGTCTTGGGACAGGGCTTACTCTGGGGCCAACGTCCTGACTTTC CASSLSWDRAYSGANVLTF
TRBJ1-3 many TRBV6-5 - TGTGCCAGCAGCGCGACAGCCTCTGGAAACACCATATATTTT CASSATASGNTIYF
TRBJ1-2 many TRBV29-1 - TGCAGCGTTAGGGCCACGAATGGCTACACCTTC CSVRATNGYTF
TRBJ1-1 few TRBV18 TRBD1 TGTGCCAGCTCACCAAATATCCGCAGGGGGACTGAAGCTTTCTTT CASSPNIRRGTEAFF
TRBJ1-1 once TRBV28 - TGTGCCAGCAGGGATACTTTTCAGAACACTGAAGCTTTCTTT CASRDTFQNTEAFF
TRBJ2-2 many TRBV29-1 - TGCAGCGTCTCTCGACTGGAAACCACCGGGGAGCTGTTTTTT CSVSRLETTGELFF